A selection of T cell receptor beta chains follows, all from one sample in a study of blood T cell repertoires in COVID-19. Repertoires were generated with immunoSEQ multiplex PCR, while TCRdb's copy carries only in-frame clones and drops some. Of more than 250,000 clones in the sample, around 88% are singletons; the top ten hold 1.5% to 2%. The sample comprised peripheral blood. These receptors originate from a young woman with COVID-19, enrolled during active disease. The CDR3 runs from the conserved cysteine through the conserved F or W. The order of the fields is J gene, D gene, clone size, V gene, CDR3 DNA, CDR3 protein. A D gene is named only where the DNA matches it firmly. Some rows mark clone size as missing; the rest say once, few, many or name a class of expanded clone.

TRBJ2-7,TRBD1,NA,TRBV3-1/TRBV3-2,TGTGCCAGCAGCCATTCCGGGACAGGGGGTTACGAGCAGTACTTC,CASSHSGTGGYEQYF
TRBJ2-3,TRBD2,NA,TRBV5-1,TGCGCCAGCAGCCCCCCAAGACAGCGGGGGAGCACAGATACGCAGTATTTT,CASSPPRQRGSTDTQYF
TRBJ1-2,NA,NA,TRBV19,TGTGCCAGTACCGCAGGGTGGGCGGATGGCTACACCTTC,CASTAGWADGYTF
TRBJ2-2,NA,NA,TRBV4-3,TGCGCCAGCAGCCAAGATCTTGTAGTTTTTACCGGGGAGCTGTTTTTT,CASSQDLVVFTGELFF
TRBJ1-5,NA,NA,TRBV28,TGTGCCAGCACGGGAGGACACCTTCAGCCCCAGCATTTT,CASTGGHLQPQHF
TRBJ1-4,TRBD1,NA,TRBV3-1/TRBV3-2,TGTGCCAGCAGCCATCGGACAGGAGGAACTAATGAAAAACTGTTTTTT,CASSHRTGGTNEKLFF
TRBJ1-2,NA,NA,TRBV19,TGTGCCAGTAGTATAGGCCTAGCGGGACACTACACCTTC,CASSIGLAGHYTF
TRBJ2-3,TRBD1,NA,TRBV9,TGTGCCAGCAGCGACCGGACAGGGGGGACAGATACGCAGTATTTT,CASSDRTGGTDTQYF
TRBJ1-5,NA,NA,TRBV6-6,TGTGCCAGCAGTTACTCGGGGGGAAGCAATCAGCCCCAGCATTTT,CASSYSGGSNQPQHF
TRBJ2-1,TRBD2,few,TRBV6-5,TGTGCCAGCACCCTAAGCGGGGTTGAGCCCCATGAGCAGTTCTTC,CASTLSGVEPHEQFF
TRBJ1-5,NA,NA,TRBV7-2,TGTGCCAGCAGCTTTGACCGGGGCAATCAGCCCCAGCATTTT,CASSFDRGNQPQHF
TRBJ2-7,TRBD2,NA,TRBV11-2,TGTGCCAGCAGCCTCGGACTAGCGGGGGAGCAGTACTTC,CASSLGLAGEQYF
TRBJ1-6,NA,NA,TRBV5-1,TGCGCCAGCCTCAATTCACCCCTCCACTTT,CASLNSPLHF
TRBJ2-3,TRBD2,NA,TRBV5-4,TGTGCCAGCAGCTTGCCTAGCGGGGGGGCCCTCACAGATACGCAGTATTTT,CASSLPSGGALTDTQYF
TRBJ2-2,NA,NA,TRBV5-4,TGTGCCAGCAGCCCCCCCGGAGGGGTAACCGGGGAGCTGTTTTTT,CASSPPGGVTGELFF